The clone carrying this T cell receptor (beta chain) has a handful of counts. Molecular barcoding with unique molecular identifiers was used for the TCRbeta library. Via MiXCR, TCRdb re-called the PCR reads, giving one row per CDR3 protein. This sample has about 610,000 distinct CDR3 sequences, with roughly 10% found just once. The sample belongs to a study of T-cell reconstitution after alpha-beta-depleted transplantation in children. CDR3 length: 12 residues. Trimming took 0 bases from V and 10 from J, leaving 7 bases between them. In germline, CDR1 is SNHLY, CDR2 FYNNEI. The rearrangement links TRBV2 to TRBJ2-1, with D perhaps matching TRBD2 (5 bases). The source is a human donor who donated a stem cell graft to a child with acute myeloid leukemia. The starting material was PBMCs from the stem cell graft donor, obtained from the stem cell graft. CDR3 nucleotide sequence: TGTGCCAGCAGTGAAGCCTCTAGCGAGCAGTTCTTC. Its protein product is CASSEASSEQFF.